This T cell receptor beta chain was retrieved from a study of PD-L1 blockade in urothelial cancer. Study at large: Patients with male sex and bladder-origin urothelial cancer accounted for about nine tenths of the roughly 29 enrolled. Specimens of blood held a median count of approximately 150,000 T cells. Whole-study results and caveats: Larger 3-week expansion of tumor-associated blood clones was seen in durable-benefit patients.

Points on this clone: The antigen is not known.

Trimming left V 4 bases short and J 7 bases short, with 13 bases between. The CDR3 covers 13 residues. Germline V CDR1 and CDR2: LNHDA, SQIVND (reference sequence). Time point meaning: pretreatment peripheral blood. Patient disease was locally advanced or metastatic urothelial carcinoma. Produced via immunoSEQ multiplex PCR; TCRdb's table is partial and in-frame only. The sample records 56,000 or so clones, over 75% being singletons. The sequence derives from a man aged 70 or older with urothelial cancer. Sequenced here: PBMCs, sampled around atezolizumab (anti-PD-L1) treatment. The rearrangement links TRBV19 to TRBJ1-2; the D gene is possibly TRBD1 (5 bases). The CDR3 bases are TGTGCCAGTAGTAGATCCAGGGCTTCTGGCTACACCTTC. Translated, it gives CASSRSRASGYTF.